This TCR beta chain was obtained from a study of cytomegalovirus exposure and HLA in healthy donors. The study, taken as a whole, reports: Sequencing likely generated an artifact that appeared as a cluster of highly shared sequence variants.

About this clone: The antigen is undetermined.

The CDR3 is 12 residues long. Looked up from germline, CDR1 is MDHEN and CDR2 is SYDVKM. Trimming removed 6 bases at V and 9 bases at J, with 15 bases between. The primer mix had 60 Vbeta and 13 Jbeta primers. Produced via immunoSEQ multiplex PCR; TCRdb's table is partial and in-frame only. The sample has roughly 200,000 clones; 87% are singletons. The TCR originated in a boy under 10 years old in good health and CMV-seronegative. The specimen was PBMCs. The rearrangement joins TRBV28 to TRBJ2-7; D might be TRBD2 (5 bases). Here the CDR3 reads CASSRTFWLQYF. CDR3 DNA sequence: TGTGCCAGCAGCAGGACTTTTTGGTTGCAGTACTTC.